The source of this TCR beta chain is a study of T cell changes during pregnancy in multiple sclerosis. The CDR3 covers 15 residues. Germline V gene sequence: CDR1 MDHEN, CDR2 SYDVKM. The trim removed 5 bases at V and 1 base at J, leaving 4 bases unmatched. Sequencing used immunoSEQ multiplex PCR; TCRdb keeps in-frame clones, though not all of them. Among approximately 89,000 clones, around 94% were seen once, and the ten largest hold under 2%. The specimen was peripheral blood, collected after pregnancy. V and J are TRBV28 and TRBJ1-4, with TRBD1 matching 7 bases. The sequence was collected from a female donor in good health, enrolled as a control in a pregnancy study. The CDR3: CASSPGGRTNEKLFF. Here the CDR3 DNA reads TGTGCCAGCAGTCCAGGGGGAAGAACTAATGAAAAACTGTTTTTT.